This T cell receptor beta chain stems from a study of T cell repertoires in cytomegalovirus infection. Study-level results: HLA-C-restricted CMV-specific TCR beta clonotypes were dominant in the ex vivo response.

TCRdb reprocessed the reads via MiXCR and lists one record per CDR3 protein. This sample has roughly 990,000 distinct CDR3 sequences, with roughly 30% found just once. In this sample, this clonotype turned up a few times. Its antigen is currently unknown. CDR3 length: 15 residues. Germline assignment: CDR1 MNHNS and CDR2 SASEGT. The V and J ends lost 1 base and 0 bases respectively, with 7 bases between them. J is TRBJ1-3 and V is TRBV6-1; D is unresolved. This specimen was cultured CD8+ T cells from PBMCs, taken from culture after CMV antigen stimulation. This receptor was obtained from a human donor in good health (CMV status not recorded). Some clones in this sample may be carry-over from other donors' samples. This chain's CDR3 is CASSEEGFSGNTIYF. The CDR3 DNA reads as TGTGCCAGCAGTGAAGAAGGGTTCTCTGGAAACACCATATATTTT.